These T cell receptor beta chains were read from a single sample in a study of cytomegalovirus exposure and HLA in healthy donors. The table came from immunoSEQ multiplex PCR; TCRdb's copy has only in-frame clones and leaves some out. The sample lists over 120,000 clones, more than 7.5% seen once, with 1.8% in the top ten. Sequenced material: PBMCs. These receptors were collected from a man aged 50 to 60 in good health and CMV-seronegative. CDR3s include the opening cysteine and the closing phenylalanine or tryptophan. D genes are given only for firm matches.

v_call d_call cdr3_aa
TRBV10-1 - CASSESGRTEAFF
TRBV7-2 - CASSAGEGTGELFF
TRBV19 TRBD2 CASSRADVSGYYEQYF
TRBV27 TRBD1 CASSLAGTGGGKLFF
TRBV20-1 - CSARGGTEAFF
TRBV18 - CASSPLSGVTGELFF
TRBV5-1 - CASSADSTQETQYF
TRBV21-1 - CASIIQQGPNTEAFF
TRBV15 TRBD2 CATSRGGYTDTQYF
TRBV29-1 - CSAPGRGGGYTF
TRBV5-8 TRBD1 CASSQIWGQPYEQYF
TRBV4-1 - CASSPPEGGIYGYTF
TRBV6-1 TRBD1 CASSAGGTGGEKLFF
TRBV5-1 - CASSLVQGGNTEAFF
TRBV19 - CASSKSREGSEAFF
TRBV27 - CASSLSPGLSLNTEAFF
TRBV19 TRBD1 CASRKTGGNYGYTF
TRBV4-2 TRBD1 CASSLWTGLAEQYF
TRBV18 - CASSPSSHDTEAFF
TRBV9 - CASSVGGGASGNTEAFF
TRBV6-1 TRBD2 CASSERTSGWNEQFF
TRBV10-1 TRBD1 CASSESTGQGYGYTF
TRBV5-6 TRBD1 CASTVGGQGAYF
TRBV30 TRBD1 CAWTGQLYGYTF
TRBV5-1 TRBD1 CASSSSGGYREKLFF
TRBV5-1 - CASSIPTGNTGELFF
TRBV6-1 TRBD1 CASSPTGDTEAFF
TRBV6-4 TRBD2 CASSDSPSGQQQFF
TRBV7-9 - CASSPWTAMNTEAFF
TRBV7-9 TRBD2 CASSSGLAGTYEQYF
TRBV18 - CASSQRREGSHSGNTIYF
TRBV29-1 TRBD1 CSVRSTGQGYEQYF
TRBV9 TRBD2 CASSASGGARTQYF
TRBV19 TRBD1 CASRWTGGQETQYF
TRBV29-1 TRBD1 CSVEDRQGVDYEQYF
TRBV19 TRBD2 CASSSTSGASYNEQFF
TRBV7-3 - CASSLTGRPSTEAFF
TRBV19 - CASSKDRNTEAFF
TRBV25-1 TRBD1 CASSSPGTGVNQPQHF
TRBV28 TRBD1 CASRERQGATRNQPQHF
TRBV7-2 TRBD1 CASSSRTGPYQPQHF
TRBV7-3 TRBD1 CASSATGDSTDTQYF
TRBV5-1 TRBD1 CASSLPKPGQGNEKLFF
TRBV19 TRBD1 CASRQDRGTEAFF
TRBV7-2 - CASSLPQRGSYNSPLHF
TRBV5-1 - CASTNAGSTDTQYF
TRBV7-2 - CASSWGGGPDYEQYF
TRBV19 - CASSIGPVEETQYF
TRBV6-1 - CASSAFHGGGYTF
TRBV28 - CASRAPNQPQHF
TRBV19 - CASSTPGGPNTGELFF